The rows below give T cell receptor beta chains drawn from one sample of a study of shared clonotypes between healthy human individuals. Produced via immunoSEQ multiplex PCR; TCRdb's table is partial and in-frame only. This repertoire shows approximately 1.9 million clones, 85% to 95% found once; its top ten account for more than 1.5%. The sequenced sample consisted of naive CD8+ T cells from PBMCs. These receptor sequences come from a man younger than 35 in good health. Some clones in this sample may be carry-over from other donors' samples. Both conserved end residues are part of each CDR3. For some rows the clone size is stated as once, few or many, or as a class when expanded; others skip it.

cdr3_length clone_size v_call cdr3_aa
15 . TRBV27 CASSLSRGVGYGYTF
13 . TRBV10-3 CAIRGTSSYEQYF
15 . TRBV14 CASSPPGQGNYGYTF
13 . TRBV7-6 CASSRLGGEEQYF
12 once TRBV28 CASSFGASGYTF
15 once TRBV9 CASSAERSSYNEQFF
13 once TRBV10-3 CAIRQGENTEAFF
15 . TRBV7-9 CASSLVSSTNYGYTF
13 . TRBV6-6 CASSYHQGYEQYF
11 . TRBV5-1 CASSPGFGEYF
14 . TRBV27 CASSLMGSSTEAFF
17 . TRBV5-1 CASSLEVLLGTNTEAFF
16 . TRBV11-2 CASSTTMDSHPDTQYF
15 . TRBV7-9 CASSPGTGVHYEQYF
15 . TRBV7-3 CASSSVGSSYNEQFF
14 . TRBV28 CASSLASGNNEQFF